The entry below describes one T cell receptor beta chain. This sample was included in a study of PD-L1 blockade in urothelial cancer. The CDR3 extends over 10 amino acids. Trimming cost V 8 bases and J 6 bases, with 7 bases left between them. The V gene's germline CDR1 is MDHEN and CDR2 SYDVKM. Time point noted: pretreatment peripheral blood. Sequencing used immunoSEQ multiplex PCR; TCRdb keeps in-frame clones, though not all of them. The sample has 45,000 to 60,000 clones; around four fifths are singletons. Sequenced material: PBMCs, taken around atezolizumab (anti-PD-L1) treatment. The sequence derives from a man aged 45-65 years with urothelial cancer. This chain links TRBV28 with TRBJ1-1; the D gene is possibly TRBD1 (5 bases). The CDR3 reads CASGGAEAFF. CDR3 DNA sequence: TGTGCCAGCGGAGGGGCTGAAGCTTTCTTT.